This T cell receptor (beta chain) was recovered during a study of blood T cell repertoires in COVID-19. In the study overall: There were acute and convalescent COVID-19 samples, and they came from the United States, Italy and Spain. T cells, B-cell-depleted T cells, or PBMCs provided the cDNA or gDNA that served as material.

In its sample, this clone was seen a few times. The CDR3 sequence is 14 residues long. Germline V lookup: CDR1 LNHNV, CDR2 YYDKDF (reference sequence). With 5 bases removed from V and 6 bases from J, the gap between germline ends came to 14 bases. The method was immunoSEQ multiplex PCR; TCRdb's version includes in-frame clones alone and lacks a portion of them. The repertoire has about 400,000 clones, just under 90% of them found once; the top ten carry 10%. Participants came from some 23 US areas, aged about 18 to 100 years. Participants had their cohort set by participant-reported clinical history. This rearrangement joins TRBV15 to TRBJ1-5; D is uncertain. The sample taken for sequencing was PBMCs or T cells enriched from blood (not recorded which). The receptor was isolated from a woman aged 45-65 years who had recovered from COVID-19. The CDR3 DNA reads TGTGCCACCAGCCGGGGAGGAGTCGGTCAGCCCCAGCATTTT. It specifies CATSRGGVGQPQHF.